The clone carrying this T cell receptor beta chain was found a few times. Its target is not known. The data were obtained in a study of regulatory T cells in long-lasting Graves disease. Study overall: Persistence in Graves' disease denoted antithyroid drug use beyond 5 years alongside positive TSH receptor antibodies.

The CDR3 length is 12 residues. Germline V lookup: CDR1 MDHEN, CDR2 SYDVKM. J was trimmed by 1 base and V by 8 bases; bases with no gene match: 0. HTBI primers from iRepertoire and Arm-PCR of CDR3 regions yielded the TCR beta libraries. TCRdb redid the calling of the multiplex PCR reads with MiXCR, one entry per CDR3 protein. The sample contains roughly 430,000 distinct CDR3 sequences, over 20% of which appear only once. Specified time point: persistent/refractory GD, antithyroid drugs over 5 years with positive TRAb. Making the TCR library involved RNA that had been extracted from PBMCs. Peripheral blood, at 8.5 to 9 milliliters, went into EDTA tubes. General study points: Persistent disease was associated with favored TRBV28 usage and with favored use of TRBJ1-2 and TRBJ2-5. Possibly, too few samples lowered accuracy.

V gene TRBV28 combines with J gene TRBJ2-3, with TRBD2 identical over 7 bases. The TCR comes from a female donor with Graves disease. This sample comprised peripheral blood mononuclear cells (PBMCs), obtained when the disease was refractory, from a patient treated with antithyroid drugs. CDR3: CASGGGTDTQYF. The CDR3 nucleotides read TGTGCCAGCGGGGGGGGCACAGATACGCAGTATTTT. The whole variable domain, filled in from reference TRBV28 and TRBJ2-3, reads DVKVTQSSRYLVKRTGEKVFLECVQDMDHENMFWYRQDPGLGLRLIYFSYDVKMKEKGDIPEGYSVSREKKERFSLILESASTNQTSMYLCASGGGTDTQYFGPGTRLTVL.